A selection of T cell receptor beta chains follows, all from one sample in a study of cytomegalovirus exposure and HLA in healthy donors. TCRdb keeps only in-frame clones here, not all; method: immunoSEQ multiplex PCR. The ten most abundant clones cover approximately 2.9% of a sample with roughly 70,000 clones. Sequencing was carried out using PBMCs. These receptors originate from a man aged 40-49 years in good health and CMV-seronegative. CDR3s include the opening cysteine and the closing phenylalanine or tryptophan. The D gene is left open where the match is weak.

cdr3_aa	cdr3_nt	v_call	j_call	d_call
CASSLTAGAGELFF	TGTGCCAGCAGCCTAACAGCGGGAGCCGGGGAGCTGTTTTTT	TRBV7-2	TRBJ2-2	TRBD2
CASSYQLDGNGYTF	TGTGCCAGCAGTTACCAACTGGACGGGAATGGCTACACCTTC	TRBV6-5	TRBJ1-2	-
CASSRGWAGAGETNIQYF	TGCGCCAGCAGCCGAGGGTGGGCGGGAGCGGGGGAGACAAACATTCAGTACTTC	TRBV4-1	TRBJ2-4	TRBD2
CASSTGTGPYGYTF	TGTGCCAGCTCAACCGGGACAGGGCCCTATGGCTACACCTTC	TRBV18	TRBJ1-2	TRBD1
CASSDPGQPYEQYF	TGTGCCAGCAGTGACCCCGGACAGCCTTACGAGCAGTACTTC	TRBV6-1	TRBJ2-7	-
CATSRSLEGTEAFF	TGTGCCACCAGCAGGAGCCTGGAGGGAACTGAAGCTTTCTTT	TRBV15	TRBJ1-1	-
CAWSVQAGGHNEQFF	TGTGCCTGGAGTGTACAAGCGGGGGGCCACAATGAGCAGTTCTTC	TRBV30	TRBJ2-1	TRBD2
CASSRYLDSGYTF	TGTGCCAGCAGTCGGTACTTAGATAGTGGCTACACCTTC	TRBV6-5	TRBJ1-2	-
CASSLATQVNTEAFF	TGTGCCAGCAGCTTGGCCACACAGGTGAACACTGAAGCTTTCTTT	TRBV5-4	TRBJ1-1	-
CASRDRGARNTEAFF	TGTGCCAGTAGGGACAGGGGGGCGAGGAACACTGAAGCTTTCTTT	TRBV19	TRBJ1-1	TRBD1
CATNGGGDQPQHF	TGTGCCACCAACGGGGGAGGGGATCAGCCCCAGCATTTT	TRBV10-3	TRBJ1-5	-
CASSMGRKGYYGYTF	TGTGCCAGTAGTATGGGGCGGAAGGGCTACTATGGCTACACCTTC	TRBV19	TRBJ1-2	-
CAWSVPGNKRYEQYF	TGTGCCTGGAGTGTACCGGGTAATAAAAGGTACGAGCAGTACTTC	TRBV30	TRBJ2-7	-
CASSRGTGGSYEQYF	TGTGCCAGCAGCCGAGGGACAGGGGGCTCGTACGAGCAGTACTTC	TRBV5-4	TRBJ2-7	TRBD1
CASSPGLAATDTQYF	TGTGCCAGCAGTCCGGGACTAGCGGCCACAGATACGCAGTATTTT	TRBV6-4	TRBJ2-3	TRBD2
CASSSPDRGRNTIYF	TGTGCCAGCAGTTCTCCGGACAGGGGGCGGAACACCATATATTTT	TRBV6-5	TRBJ1-3	TRBD1
CASSFSPQGSGNTIYF	TGTGCCAGCAGCTTTTCCCCCCAGGGGTCTGGAAACACCATATATTTT	TRBV11-2	TRBJ1-3	-
CSVEDLGRSSYNEQFF	TGCAGCGTTGAAGATCTAGGAAGGAGCTCCTACAATGAGCAGTTCTTC	TRBV29-1	TRBJ2-1	-
CASRFSRGGFNEQYF	TGTGCCAGCAGGTTCTCCCGGGGGGGCTTCAACGAGCAGTACTTC	TRBV2	TRBJ2-7	TRBD2
CASGHEQYF	TGTGCCAGCGGCCACGAGCAGTACTTC	TRBV9	TRBJ2-7	-
CASSRKTGPESAFF	TGTGCCAGCAGCCGCAAGACAGGGCCTGAATCGGCTTTCTTT	TRBV5-6	TRBJ1-1	TRBD1
CASSKVPGTEEAYNEQFF	TGTGCCAGCAGCAAAGTTCCCGGGACAGAAGAGGCCTACAATGAGCAGTTCTTC	TRBV21-1	TRBJ2-1	-
CASSDLGDPLYGYTF	TGTGCCAGCAGTGATTTAGGGGATCCTCTCTATGGCTACACCTTC	TRBV25-1	TRBJ1-2	-
CAWSSDRLRAYNSPLHF	TGTGCCTGGAGTTCGGATAGGTTGAGGGCCTATAATTCACCCCTCCACTTT	TRBV30	TRBJ1-6	-
CAWSGGGEAFF	TGTGCCTGGAGTGGGGGGGGTGAAGCTTTCTTT	TRBV30	TRBJ1-1	-
CSGKTGGTGNTIYF	TGCAGCGGAAAAACAGGGGGCACTGGAAACACCATATATTTT	TRBV29-1	TRBJ1-3	TRBD1